What follows are 15 T cell receptor beta chains derived from one specimen sequenced in a study of T cells in Graves' hyperthyroidism and ophthalmopathy. Amplification targeted TCR beta CDR3 regions from RNA transcripts. Carried out on the TCR CDR3, a first-round RT-PCR used the HTBI primer set. Using its own MiXCR run on the multiplex PCR reads, TCRdb lists one record per CDR3 protein. The data contain under 350,000 distinct CDR3 sequences, roughly 18% of them seen just once; the ten biggest clones take up approximately 49%. The sample taken for sequencing was blood. These receptors were taken from a woman aged 45-59 years with Graves' hyperthyroidism.

Ten or more counts support this clonotype. V gene TRBV28 combines with J gene TRBJ2-5; 10 bases match TRBD2. The CDR3 has 15 residues. From germline, CDR1 is MDHEN and CDR2 SYDVKM. After removal of 6 bases from V and 2 bases from J, the junction contained 6 bases not matched to a gene. CDR3 coding DNA: TGTGCCAGCAGAGGACTAGCGGCCACACAAGAGACCCAGTACTTC. Residues: CASRGLAATQETQYF.

In this sample, this clonotype turned up many times. This sequence joins TRBV18 and TRBJ2-7; D assignment may be TRBD1 or TRBD2 (5 bases each). This CDR3 region has 14 residues. Germline V gene lookup returns CDR1 KGHSH and CDR2 LQKENI. V lost 3 bases, J lost 2 bases, and 11 bases lay in between. This chain's CDR3 is CASSPRDGPYEQYF. DNA of the CDR3: TGTGCCAGCTCACCCAGGGACGGTCCCTACGAGCAGTACTTC.

The chain joins TRBV20-1 to TRBJ2-7, with D unresolved. This CDR3 is built from 10 residues. Germline V gives CDR1 DFQATT, CDR2 SNEGSKA (reference sequence). V lost 1 base and J 5 bases, leaving 3 bases between the germline ends. The CDR3 region has the DNA TGCAGTGCTAGAGGCAACGAGCAGTACTTC. Protein product: CSARGNEQYF.

The V call is TRBV5-1, the J call TRBJ2-5; perhaps TRBD2 as D (6 bases). Trimming stripped 3 bases from V and 5 bases from J, with 17 bases between. This CDR3 spans 15 amino acids. CDR1 is SGHRS, CDR2 YFSETQ, per germline. The CDR3 protein is CASSWGLGTRETQYF. The CDR3, as DNA: TGCGCCAGCAGCTGGGGACTGGGCACGAGGGAGACCCAGTACTTC.

This clonotype showed up many times. The chain combines TRBV6-6 with TRBJ2-7; possible D gene TRBD1, 6 bases. This CDR3 is 15 amino acids long. Germline V lookup: CDR1 MNHNY, CDR2 SVGAGI (reference sequence). The germline V and J ends were trimmed by 0 bases and 0 bases, with 9 bases remaining between them. The CDR3: CASSYSRDISYEQYF. In DNA, the CDR3 is TGTGCCAGCAGTTACTCGAGGGACATCTCCTACGAGCAGTACTTC.

This clonotype was found many times. The chain links TRBV27 to TRBJ2-1; TRBD1 might be the D (5 bases). CDR1 and CDR2 from the germline V gene are MNHEY and SMNVEV (reference sequence). V was cut by 2 bases and J by 8 bases, with 10 bases left in between. This CDR3 has 13 amino acids. The CDR3, as DNA: TGTGCCAGCAGTTTACTCAGGGCCGATGAGCAGTTCTTC. As protein: CASSLLRADEQFF.

The chain is built from TRBV20-1 and TRBJ2-7, with D perhaps TRBD2 (6 bases). The CDR3 extends over 14 amino acids. In germline, CDR1 is DFQATT, CDR2 SNEGSKA (reference sequence). V dropped 8 bases and J dropped 0 bases, with 17 bases sitting between them. Here the CDR3 reads CSTLGGTTSYEQYF. The CDR3 DNA follows: TGCAGTACTTTAGGCGGGACGACCTCCTACGAGCAGTACTTC.

This chain links TRBV11-2 with TRBJ1-1; perhaps TRBD1 as D (6 bases). The germline gives CDR1 SGHAT, CDR2 FQNNGV. Trimming cost V 4 bases and J 9 bases, with 18 bases left between them. The CDR3 has 14 residues. This CDR3 reads CASSSGAGWLQAFF. CDR3 in DNA: TGTGCCAGCAGCTCAGGGGCAGGGTGGCTTCAAGCTTTCTTT. Variable domain in full (rest from reference TRBV11-2 and TRBJ1-1): EAGVAQSPRYKIIEKRQSVAFWCNPISGHATLYWYQQILGQGPKLLIQFQNNGVVDDSQLPKDRFSAERLKGVDSTLKIQPAKLEDSAVYLCASSSGAGWLQAFFGQGTRLTVV.

The chain is built from TRBV3-1 and TRBJ2-5; 10 bases agree with TRBD2. The CDR3 covers 15 residues. Germline V lookup: CDR1 LGHDT, CDR2 YNNKEL (reference sequence). V was pared by 4 bases and J by 2 bases, with 4 bases of the junction left unmatched. The CDR3 coding sequence is TGTGCCAGCAGCCCAACGACTAGCGGGCAAGAGACCCAGTACTTC. It codes for CASSPTTSGQETQYF.

This clonotype has more than one count but fewer than ten. The rearrangement uses TRBV12-3 or TRBV12-4 and TRBJ2-3; D tentatively fits TRBD1 or TRBD2 (6 bases each). CDR3 size: 15 residues. Trimming pared 6 bases from V and 6 bases from J, leaving 19 bases between. CDR3 sequence (DNA): TGTGCCAGCAGCCACAGAGGGGGGCCGTCTGATACGCAGTATTTT. Translating it yields CASSHRGGPSDTQYF.

The chain joins TRBV7-3 to TRBJ2-1, with 8 bases aligning to TRBD1. This CDR3 spans 14 amino acids. The V and J ends lost 5 bases and 7 bases, in that order; junction bases with no gene match: 7. The germline V gene encodes CDR1 SGHTA and CDR2 FQGTGA. The CDR3 is CASSETGAGNEQFF. CDR3 nucleotides: TGTGCCAGCAGCGAGACAGGGGCTGGGAATGAGCAGTTCTTC.

This clonotype was observed at least ten times. The gene calls are TRBV7-8 and TRBJ2-1, with D perhaps being TRBD1 or TRBD2 (5 bases each). Germline loops: CDR1 SGHVS, CDR2 FQNEAQ. The CDR3 has 16 residues. Trimming cost V 3 bases and J 8 bases, with 20 bases left between them. In DNA form, the CDR3 reads TGTGCCAGCAGCTTCACCGCCGGGACCCCCAGGGATGAGCAGTTCTTC. Translation: CASSFTAGTPRDEQFF.

The chain is built from TRBV18 and TRBJ2-2, with 7 bases fitting TRBD1. The CDR3 has 17 residues. Germline loops: CDR1 KGHSH, CDR2 LQKENI. V dropped 4 bases and J dropped 2; count of bases not matched to a gene: 10. The CDR3 reads CASSRLTGEVNTGELFF. Written as DNA, the CDR3 is TGTGCCAGCTCACGCCTTACAGGGGAAGTCAACACCGGGGAGCTGTTTTTT.

This clonotype was counted only a few times. The chain joins TRBV28 to TRBJ2-1; D possibly corresponds to TRBD1 (5 bases). The CDR3 spans 12 residues. With 6 bases removed from V and 9 bases from J, the gap between germline ends came to 12 bases. Germline V gene sequence: CDR1 MDHEN, CDR2 SYDVKM. CDR3 nucleotide sequence: TGTGCCAGCAGGTTTCAGGGCTTTGAGCAGTTCTTC. This translates into CASRFQGFEQFF.

The chain couples TRBV6-1 to TRBJ2-3; 11 nucleotides align to TRBD2. V was pared by 8 bases and J by 6 bases, with 10 bases of the junction left unmatched. Germline V lookup: CDR1 MNHNS, CDR2 SASEGT. The CDR3 extends over 15 amino acids. The CDR3 is CASVSLAGGQDTQYF. The CDR3 DNA follows: TGTGCCAGCGTATCTTTAGCGGGGGGGCAGGATACGCAGTATTTT.